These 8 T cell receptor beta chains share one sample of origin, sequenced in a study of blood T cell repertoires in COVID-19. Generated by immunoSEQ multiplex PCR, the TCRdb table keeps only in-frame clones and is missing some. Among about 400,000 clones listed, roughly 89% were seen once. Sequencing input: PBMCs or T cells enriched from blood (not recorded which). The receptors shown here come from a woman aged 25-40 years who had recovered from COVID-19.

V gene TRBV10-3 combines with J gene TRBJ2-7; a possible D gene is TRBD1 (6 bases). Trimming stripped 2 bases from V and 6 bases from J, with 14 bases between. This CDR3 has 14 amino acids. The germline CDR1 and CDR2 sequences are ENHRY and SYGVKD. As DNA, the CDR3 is TGTGCCATCAGTGAGAAACAGGGAGTAATCGAGCAGTACTTC. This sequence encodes CAISEKQGVIEQYF.

CDR3 region: CASSGISGQANQPQHF. The CDR3 DNA is TGTGCCAGTAGTGGAATCTCCGGACAGGCTAATCAGCCCCAGCATTTT. The chain links TRBV19 to TRBJ1-5, with 7 positions matching TRBD1. Trimming took 5 bases from V and 4 from J; bases not matched to a gene: 11. Germline V gene sequence: CDR1 LNHDA, CDR2 SQIVND (reference sequence). The CDR3 is made up of 16 amino acids.

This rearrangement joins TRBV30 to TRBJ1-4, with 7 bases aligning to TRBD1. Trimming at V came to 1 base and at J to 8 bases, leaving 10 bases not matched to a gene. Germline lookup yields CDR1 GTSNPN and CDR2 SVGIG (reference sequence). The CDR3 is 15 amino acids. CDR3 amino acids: CAWSAGEGGHEKLFF. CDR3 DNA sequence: TGTGCCTGGAGTGCTGGGGAAGGGGGCCACGAAAAACTGTTTTTT. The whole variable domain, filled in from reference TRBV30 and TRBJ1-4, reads SQTIHQWPATLVQPVGSPLSLECTVEGTSNPNLYWYRQAAGRGLQLLFYSVGIGQISSEVPQNLSASRPQDRQFILSSKKLLLSDSGFYLCAWSAGEGGHEKLFFGSGTQLSVL.

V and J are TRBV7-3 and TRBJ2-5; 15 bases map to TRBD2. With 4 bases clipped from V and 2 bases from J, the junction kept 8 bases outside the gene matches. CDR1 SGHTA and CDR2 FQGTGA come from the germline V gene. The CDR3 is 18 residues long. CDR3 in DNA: TGTGCCAGCAGCTCAATGGGACTAGCGGGAGGAGGTCAAGAGACCCAGTACTTC. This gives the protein CASSSMGLAGGGQETQYF.

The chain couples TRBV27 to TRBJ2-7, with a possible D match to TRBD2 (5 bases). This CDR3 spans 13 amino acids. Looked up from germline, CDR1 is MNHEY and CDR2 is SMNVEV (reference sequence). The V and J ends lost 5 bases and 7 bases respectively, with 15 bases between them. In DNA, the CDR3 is TGTGCCAGCAGTCGCTACGGATCGGGGGAGCAGTACTTC. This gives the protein CASSRYGSGEQYF.

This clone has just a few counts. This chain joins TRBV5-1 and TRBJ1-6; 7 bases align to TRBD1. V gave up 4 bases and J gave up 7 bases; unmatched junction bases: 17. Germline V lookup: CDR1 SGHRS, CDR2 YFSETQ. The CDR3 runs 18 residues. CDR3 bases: TGCGCCAGCAGCATTCGACCCCTTCGACAGGGATTCAATTCACCCCTCCACTTT. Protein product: CASSIRPLRQGFNSPLHF.

CDR3 DNA: TGTGCCAGCAGCTTTCTCCCACAGGAAATTACTAACTATGGCTACACCTTC. Its translation: CASSFLPQEITNYGYTF. The V gene is TRBV5-6, the J gene TRBJ1-2, with D tentatively TRBD1 (5 bases). Deletions cut 2 bases from V and 0 bases from J, with 17 bases between. The CDR3 sequence is 17 residues long. Germline-derived CDR1 and CDR2 are SGHDT and YYEEEE.

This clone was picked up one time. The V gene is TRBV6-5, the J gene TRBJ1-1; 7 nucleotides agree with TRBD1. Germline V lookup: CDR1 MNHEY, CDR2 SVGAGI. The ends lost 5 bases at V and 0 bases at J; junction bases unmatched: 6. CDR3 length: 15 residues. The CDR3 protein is CASSTPGQMNTEAFF. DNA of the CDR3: TGTGCCAGCAGTACCCCGGGACAGATGAACACTGAAGCTTTCTTT.